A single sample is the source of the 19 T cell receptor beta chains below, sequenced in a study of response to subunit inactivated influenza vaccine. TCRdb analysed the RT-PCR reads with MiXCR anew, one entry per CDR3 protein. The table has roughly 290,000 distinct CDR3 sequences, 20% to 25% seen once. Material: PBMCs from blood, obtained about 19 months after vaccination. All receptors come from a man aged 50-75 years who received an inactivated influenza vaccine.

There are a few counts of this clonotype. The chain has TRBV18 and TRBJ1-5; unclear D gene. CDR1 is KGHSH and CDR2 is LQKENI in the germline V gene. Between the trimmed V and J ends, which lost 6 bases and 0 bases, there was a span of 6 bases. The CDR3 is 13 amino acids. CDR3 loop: CASSENSNQPQHF. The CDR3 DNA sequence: TGTGCCAGCTCCGAGAATAGCAATCAGCCCCAGCATTTT.

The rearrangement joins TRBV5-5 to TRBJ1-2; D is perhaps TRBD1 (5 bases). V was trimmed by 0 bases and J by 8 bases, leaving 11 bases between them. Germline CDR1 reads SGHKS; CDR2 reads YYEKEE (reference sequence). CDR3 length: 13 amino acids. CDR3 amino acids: CASSLEVGDGYTF. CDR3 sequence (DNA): TGTGCCAGCAGCTTGGAGGTTGGGGACGGCTACACCTTC.

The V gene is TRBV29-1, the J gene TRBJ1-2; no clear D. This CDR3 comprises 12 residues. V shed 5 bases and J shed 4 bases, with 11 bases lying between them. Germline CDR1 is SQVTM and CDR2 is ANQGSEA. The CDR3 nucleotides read TGCAGCGTTTCTACAGCTACCTATGGCTACACCTTC. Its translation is CSVSTATYGYTF.

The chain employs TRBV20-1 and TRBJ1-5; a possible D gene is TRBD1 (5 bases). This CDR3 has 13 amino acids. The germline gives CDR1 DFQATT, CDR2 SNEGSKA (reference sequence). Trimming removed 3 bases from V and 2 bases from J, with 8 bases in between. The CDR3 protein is CSASMGGNQPQHF. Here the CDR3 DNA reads TGCAGTGCTAGCATGGGGGGCAATCAGCCCCAGCATTTT.

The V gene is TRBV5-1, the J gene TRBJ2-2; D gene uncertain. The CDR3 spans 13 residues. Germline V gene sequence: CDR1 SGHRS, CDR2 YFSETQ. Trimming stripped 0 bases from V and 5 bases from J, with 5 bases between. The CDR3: CASSLGATGELFF. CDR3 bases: TGCGCCAGCAGCTTGGGAGCGACCGGGGAGCTGTTTTTT.

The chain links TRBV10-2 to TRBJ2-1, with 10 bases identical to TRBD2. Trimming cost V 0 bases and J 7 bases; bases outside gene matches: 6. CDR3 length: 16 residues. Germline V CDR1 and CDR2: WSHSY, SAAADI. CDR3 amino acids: CASSESTSGNTNEQFF. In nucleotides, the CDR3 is TGCGCCAGCAGTGAGTCTACTAGCGGGAATACGAATGAGCAGTTCTTC.

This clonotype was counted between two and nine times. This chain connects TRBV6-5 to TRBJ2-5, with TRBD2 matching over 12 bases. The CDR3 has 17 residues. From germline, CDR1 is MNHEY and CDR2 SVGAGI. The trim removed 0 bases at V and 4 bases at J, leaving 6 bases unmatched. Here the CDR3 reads CASSYSRLAGGGETQYF. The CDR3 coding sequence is TGTGCCAGCAGTTACTCCCGTCTAGCGGGAGGGGGAGAGACCCAGTACTTC.

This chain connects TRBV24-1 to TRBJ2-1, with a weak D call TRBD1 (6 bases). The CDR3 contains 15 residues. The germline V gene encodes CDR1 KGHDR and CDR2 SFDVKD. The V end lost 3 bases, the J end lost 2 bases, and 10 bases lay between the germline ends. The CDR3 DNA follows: TGTGCCACCAGTGATGAAGGACAGACCTACAATGAGCAGTTCTTC. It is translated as CATSDEGQTYNEQFF.

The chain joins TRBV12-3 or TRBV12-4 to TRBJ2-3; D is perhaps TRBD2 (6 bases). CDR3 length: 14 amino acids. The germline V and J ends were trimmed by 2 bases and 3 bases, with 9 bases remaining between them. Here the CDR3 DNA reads TGTGCCAGCAGTTTAAAGACTAGGACAGATACGCAGTATTTT. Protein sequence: CASSLKTRTDTQYF.

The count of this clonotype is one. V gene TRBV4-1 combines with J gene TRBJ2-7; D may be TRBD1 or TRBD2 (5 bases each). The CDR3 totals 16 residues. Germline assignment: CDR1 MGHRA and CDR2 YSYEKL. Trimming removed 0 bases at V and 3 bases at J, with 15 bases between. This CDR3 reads CASSQDPQGVLYEQYF. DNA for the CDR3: TGCGCCAGCAGCCAAGATCCTCAGGGAGTCCTCTACGAGCAGTACTTC.

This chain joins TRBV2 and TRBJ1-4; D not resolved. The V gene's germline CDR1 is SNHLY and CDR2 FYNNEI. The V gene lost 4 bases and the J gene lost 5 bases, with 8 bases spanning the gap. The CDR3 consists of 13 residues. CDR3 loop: CASSAQFNEKLFF. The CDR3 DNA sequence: TGTGCCAGCAGTGCTCAGTTCAATGAAAAACTGTTTTTT.

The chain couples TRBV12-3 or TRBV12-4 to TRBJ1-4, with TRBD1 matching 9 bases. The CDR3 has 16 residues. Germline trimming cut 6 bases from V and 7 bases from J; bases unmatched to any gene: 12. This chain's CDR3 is CASRPSGTGSGEKLFF. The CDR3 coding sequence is TGTGCCAGCAGACCCTCCGGGACAGGGAGTGGTGAAAAACTGTTTTTT.

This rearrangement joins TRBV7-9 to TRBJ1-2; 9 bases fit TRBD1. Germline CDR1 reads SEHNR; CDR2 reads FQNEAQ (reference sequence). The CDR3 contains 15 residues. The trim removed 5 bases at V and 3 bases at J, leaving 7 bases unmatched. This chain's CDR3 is CASSAWTGDYYGYTF. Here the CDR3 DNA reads TGTGCCAGCAGCGCCTGGACAGGGGACTACTATGGCTACACCTTC.

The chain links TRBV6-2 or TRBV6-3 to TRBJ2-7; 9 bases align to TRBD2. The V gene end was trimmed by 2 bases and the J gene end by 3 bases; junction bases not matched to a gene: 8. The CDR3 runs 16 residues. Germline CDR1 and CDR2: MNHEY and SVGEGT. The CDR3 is CASSYPTSGLSYEQYF. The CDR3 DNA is TGTGCCAGCAGTTACCCCACTAGCGGGTTAAGCTACGAGCAGTACTTC.

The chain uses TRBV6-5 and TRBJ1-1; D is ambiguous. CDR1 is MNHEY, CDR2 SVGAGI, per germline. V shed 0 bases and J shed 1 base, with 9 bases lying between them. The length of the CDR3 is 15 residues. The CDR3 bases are TGTGCCAGCAGTTACTCTCAGTGGCGGAACACTGAAGCTTTCTTT. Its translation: CASSYSQWRNTEAFF.

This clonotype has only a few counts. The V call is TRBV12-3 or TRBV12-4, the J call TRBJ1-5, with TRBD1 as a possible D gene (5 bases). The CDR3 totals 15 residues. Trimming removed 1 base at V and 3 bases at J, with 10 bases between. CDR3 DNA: TGTGCCAGCAGTTTAGGTTACAGGATCAATCAGCCCCAGCATTTT. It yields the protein CASSLGYRINQPQHF.

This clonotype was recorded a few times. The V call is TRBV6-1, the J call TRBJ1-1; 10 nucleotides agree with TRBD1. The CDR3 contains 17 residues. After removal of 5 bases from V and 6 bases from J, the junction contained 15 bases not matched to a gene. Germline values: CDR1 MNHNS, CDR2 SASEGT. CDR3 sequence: CASSRPGTGEKKAEAFF. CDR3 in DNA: TGTGCCAGCAGTCGCCCCGGGACAGGGGAGAAAAAGGCTGAAGCTTTCTTT.

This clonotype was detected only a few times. The CDR3 DNA reads as TGCAGCGTGCAACAGGGGTCCGGGCAGCCCCAGCATTTT. It is translated as CSVQQGSGQPQHF. The chain has TRBV29-1 and TRBJ1-5; 7 bases line up with TRBD1. Germline lookup yields CDR1 SQVTM and CDR2 ANQGSEA. The CDR3 spans 13 residues. The trim removed 6 bases at V and 7 bases at J, leaving 9 bases unmatched. The full variable domain, with the rest looked up from reference TRBV29-1 and TRBJ1-5, is SAVISQKPSRDICQRGTSLTIQCQVDSQVTMMFWYRQQPGQSLTLIATANQGSEATYESGFVIDKFPISRPNLTFSTLTVSNMSPEDSSIYLCSVQQGSGQPQHFGDGTRLSIL.

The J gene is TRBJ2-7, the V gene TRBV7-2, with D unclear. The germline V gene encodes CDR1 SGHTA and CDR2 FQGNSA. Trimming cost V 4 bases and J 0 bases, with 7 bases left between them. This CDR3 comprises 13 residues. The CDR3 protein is CASSSQVSYEQYF. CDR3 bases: TGTGCCAGCAGCTCCCAGGTCTCCTACGAGCAGTACTTC.